The text below deals with one TCR beta chain. The antigen is not known. The data derive from a study of graft-versus-host responses after intestinal transplantation. Whole-study context: Transplant types were multivisceral, liver-intestinal, or isolated intestinal. Following induction with anti-thymocyte globulin, all recipients were given tacrolimus and steroids for approximately three years.

The study's findings and limits: There were GvH clones found in recipient marrow, and some of them appeared first in ileum or blood.

J lost 0 bases, V lost 5 bases, and 5 bases had no gene match. The CDR3 contains 17 residues. Per germline, CDR1 SGHTA and CDR2 FQGNSA. Data came from immunoSEQ multiplex PCR; TCRdb stores just in-frame clones and leaves some out. The sample holds 85,000 to 90,000 clones, over 85% seen once. The chain employs TRBV7-2 and TRBJ2-3, with 13 nucleotides matching TRBD2. This clonotype was obtained from a human donor who received an intestinal transplant. Sequences were derived from unstimulated CD4+ T cells sorted from spleen or lymph node cells, sampled before intestinal transplant. CDR3 residues: CASSPGLAGLSTDTQYF. The CDR3 nucleotides are TGTGCCAGCAGCCCGGGACTAGCGGGGCTTAGCACAGATACGCAGTATTTT.